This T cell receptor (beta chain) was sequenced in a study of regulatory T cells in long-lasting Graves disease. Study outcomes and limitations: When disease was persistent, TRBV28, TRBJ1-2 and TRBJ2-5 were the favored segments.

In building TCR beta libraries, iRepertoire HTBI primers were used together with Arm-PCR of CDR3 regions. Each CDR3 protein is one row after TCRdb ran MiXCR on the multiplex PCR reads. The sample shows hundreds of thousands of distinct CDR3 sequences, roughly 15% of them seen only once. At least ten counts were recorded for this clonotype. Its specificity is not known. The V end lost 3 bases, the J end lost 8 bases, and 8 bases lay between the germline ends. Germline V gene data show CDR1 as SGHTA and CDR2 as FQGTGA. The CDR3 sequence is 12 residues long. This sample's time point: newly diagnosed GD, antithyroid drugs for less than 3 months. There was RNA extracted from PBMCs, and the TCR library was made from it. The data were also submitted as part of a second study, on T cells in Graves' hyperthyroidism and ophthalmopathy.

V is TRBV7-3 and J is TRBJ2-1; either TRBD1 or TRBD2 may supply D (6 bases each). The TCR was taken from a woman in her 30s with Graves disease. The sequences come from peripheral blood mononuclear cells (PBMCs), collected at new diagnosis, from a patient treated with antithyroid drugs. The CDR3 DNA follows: TGTGCCAGCAGCTTGAGGGGGGATGAGCAGTTCTTC. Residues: CASSLRGDEQFF.